Each of the 2 T cell receptor beta chains below was sequenced from the same sample in a study of identical twins. TCRdb re-derived calls from the 5' RACE reads in MiXCR, one entry per CDR3 protein. The repertoire consists of roughly 200,000 distinct CDR3 sequences, with about a sixth occurring once and the leading ten covering around 40%. The same sample was also used in a study of T cells expressing NK-cell markers.

The specimen sequenced was CD8+ T cells sorted from blood. Receptors originate from a woman younger than 30 in good health.

This clonotype was counted only a few times. The CDR3: CASSPVDWDFYNEQFF. DNA for the CDR3: TGTGCCAGCTCACCAGTGGACTGGGACTTCTACAATGAGCAGTTCTTC. The chain combines TRBV18 with TRBJ2-1, with D possibly being TRBD2 (6 bases). Trimming removed 2 bases at V and 3 bases at J, with 14 bases between. The CDR3 runs to 16 residues. Germline CDR1 is KGHSH and CDR2 is LQKENI.

This clonotype was picked up a small number of times. V is TRBV14 and J is TRBJ2-3, with 7 bases matching TRBD1. With 0 bases clipped from V and 5 bases from J, the junction kept 5 bases outside the gene matches. Per germline, CDR1 SGHDN and CDR2 FVKESK. The CDR3 contains 15 residues. The CDR3 DNA reads TGTGCCAGCAGCCAAGAAGGGGGCGAGGGAGATACGCAGTATTTT. This gives the protein CASSQEGGEGDTQYF. Filled out from reference TRBV14 and TRBJ2-3, the complete variable domain reads EAGVTQFPSHSVIEKGQTVTLRCDPISGHDNLYWYRRVMGKEIKFLLHFVKESKQDESGMPNNRFLAERTGGTYSTLKVQPAELEDSGVYFCASSQEGGEGDTQYFGPGTRLTVL.